Following are 25 T cell receptor beta chains from one sample sequenced in a study of vaccination effects on CD4 cells after COVID-19. Profiling relied on immunoSEQ multiplex PCR, and the TCRdb table lists in-frame clones only, not all of them. The table records around 30,000 clones, roughly two thirds of them present only once. Under the ViraFEST assay, PBMC were stimulated with viral peptide pools so that antigen-specific CD4+ T cells expanded. Sequencing was performed afterwards. CD4+ T cells were isolated after less than 13 days of culture. The antigens of these receptors remain unknown. Sequences were derived from CD4+ T cells from PBMCs cultured with HCoV-229E spike peptides, sampled before COVID-19 vaccination. All receptors come from a human donor who received a COVID-19 vaccine.

The V call is TRBV14, the J call TRBJ1-2; 9 nucleotides agree with TRBD1. Trimming took 6 bases from V and 8 from J; bases not matched to a gene: 7. The CDR3 has 13 residues. Germline CDR1 reads SGHDN; CDR2 reads FVKESK. The chain's CDR3 is CASSTTGGIGYTF. CDR3 bases: TGTGCCAGCAGTACTACAGGGGGCATAGGCTACACCTTC.

The chain combines TRBV7-3 with TRBJ2-3; 9 nucleotides match TRBD2. Per the germline V gene, CDR1 is SGHTA and CDR2 is FQGTGA. The CDR3 contains 16 residues. V gave up 5 bases and J gave up 0 bases; unmatched junction bases: 6. DNA for the CDR3: TGTGCCAGCAGCCTTAGCGGGGGCCCTAGCACAGATACGCAGTATTTT. The encoded protein is CASSLSGGPSTDTQYF.

This clone was seen once. This rearrangement joins TRBV6-1 to TRBJ1-2; no firm D call. Germline V gene lookup returns CDR1 MNHNS and CDR2 SASEGT. The V and J ends lost 1 base and 4 bases respectively, with 19 bases between them. This CDR3 contains 17 residues. The CDR3, as DNA: TGTGCCAGCAGTGAAGGTTTGGCAGGTTGGCCCCTCTATGGCTACACCTTC. Protein sequence: CASSEGLAGWPLYGYTF.

The chain has TRBV5-4 and TRBJ2-5, with no clear D. Trimming took off 0 bases at V and 4 bases at J, with 7 bases between the two ends. From germline, CDR1 is SGHNT and CDR2 YYREEE (reference sequence). The CDR3 extends over 13 amino acids. The chain's CDR3 is CASSLAWRETQYF. In DNA, the CDR3 is TGTGCCAGCAGCTTGGCTTGGCGAGAGACCCAGTACTTC.

CDR3 nucleotides: TGTGCCATCAGTCAGGGTGGAGTGAGCAATCAGCCCCAGCATTTT. Protein product: CAISQGGVSNQPQHF. This sequence joins TRBV10-3 and TRBJ1-5, with D possibly being TRBD1 (5 bases). Deletions cut 5 bases from V and 1 base from J, with 12 bases between. From germline, CDR1 is ENHRY and CDR2 SYGVKD. CDR3 length: 15 amino acids.

This clone has just a few counts. The V gene is TRBV6-2 or TRBV6-3, the J gene TRBJ1-4; D is unclear. Germline V CDR1 and CDR2: MNHEY, SVGEGT. The germline V and J ends were trimmed by 2 bases and 0 bases, with 7 bases remaining between them. The CDR3 covers 15 residues. The CDR3 loop is CASSYPGATNEKLFF. For the CDR3, the DNA is TGTGCCAGCAGTTACCCAGGTGCAACTAATGAAAAACTGTTTTTT.

The chain uses TRBV6-5 and TRBJ2-1; TRBD1 agrees at 12 bases. The CDR3 length is 15 residues. Germline assignment: CDR1 MNHEY and CDR2 SVGAGI. V lost 4 bases to trimming and J lost 9 bases; unmatched junction nucleotides: 7. The CDR3 protein is CASSWGQGAGGEQFF. CDR3 nucleotides: TGTGCCAGCAGTTGGGGACAGGGGGCTGGTGGTGAGCAGTTCTTC.

A single count supports this clone. The J gene is TRBJ2-3, the V gene TRBV20-1; no definite D call. The V and J ends lost 3 bases and 1 base respectively, with 8 bases between them. This CDR3 is 13 amino acids long. CDR1 DFQATT and CDR2 SNEGSKA come from the germline V gene (reference sequence). For the CDR3, the DNA is TGCAGTGCTAGTGGCTCGGGCACAGATACGCAGTATTTT. It translates to CSASGSGTDTQYF.

This clone occurred a few times. V usage is TRBV2 and J usage is TRBJ1-5; the D is unclear. From germline, CDR1 is SNHLY and CDR2 FYNNEI. The V end lost 6 bases, the J end lost 0 bases, and 9 bases lay between the germline ends. The CDR3 runs to 14 residues. The CDR3 spells CASRPDGSNQPQHF. The CDR3 DNA sequence: TGTGCCAGCAGGCCCGACGGTAGCAATCAGCCCCAGCATTTT.

The V and J genes are TRBV4-3 and TRBJ1-1, with TRBD1 as a possible D gene (5 bases). The CDR3 is 15 amino acids. Trimming pared 0 bases from V and 2 bases from J, leaving 10 bases between. Germline CDR1 is LGHNA and CDR2 is YSLEER. CDR3 protein: CASSQEGVANTEAFF. In DNA, the CDR3 is TGCGCCAGCAGCCAAGAGGGGGTAGCCAACACTGAAGCTTTCTTT.

This chain uses TRBV18 with TRBJ1-4, with 7 bases matching TRBD1. After removal of 3 bases from V and 4 bases from J, the junction contained 5 bases not matched to a gene. The CDR3 runs to 15 residues. Germline loops: CDR1 KGHSH, CDR2 LQKENI. DNA of the CDR3: TGTGCCAGCTCACCCCGAGGGGGCGATAATGAAAAACTGTTTTTT. Its translation: CASSPRGGDNEKLFF. Filled out from reference TRBV18 and TRBJ1-4, the complete variable domain reads NAGVMQNPRHLVRRRGQEARLRCSPMKGHSHVYWYRQLPEEGLKFMVYLQKENIIDESGMPKERFSAEFPKEGPSILRIQQVVRGDSAAYFCASSPRGGDNEKLFFGSGTQLSVL.

The chain couples TRBV28 to TRBJ1-1; perhaps TRBD1 as D (5 bases). The CDR3 has 18 residues. Germline CDR1 and CDR2: MDHEN and SYDVKM. Trimming cost V 8 bases and J 3 bases, with 28 bases left between them. The DNA for the CDR3 is TGTGCCAGCCCCGCTAACCTCGGGGACCGGGGTGGGGACACTGAAGCTTTCTTT. This encodes CASPANLGDRGGDTEAFF.

The CDR3 reads CASSYSQSRNEQFF. The CDR3 DNA follows: TGTGCCAGCAGTTACTCCCAATCCCGAAATGAGCAGTTCTTC. This chain uses TRBV6-2 or TRBV6-3 with TRBJ2-1; D is undetermined. V lost 0 bases and J 7 bases, leaving 10 bases between the germline ends. The V gene's germline CDR1 is MNHEY and CDR2 SVGEGT. There are 14 residues in the CDR3.

V usage is TRBV18 and J usage is TRBJ2-7, with D possibly matching TRBD2 (6 bases). CDR3 size: 12 residues. Germline values: CDR1 KGHSH, CDR2 LQKENI. V was cut by 6 bases and J by 0 bases, with 6 bases left in between. The CDR3 here is CASSGGSYEQYF. CDR3 nucleotide sequence: TGTGCCAGCTCCGGGGGCTCCTACGAGCAGTACTTC.

The rearrangement links TRBV28 to TRBJ1-2, with D tentatively TRBD1 (5 bases). V was clipped by 3 bases and J by 6 bases, with 17 bases between them. CDR3 length equals 15 residues. Germline V gene data show CDR1 as MDHEN and CDR2 as SYDVKM. The CDR3 region is CASSLFGGFRDGYTF. The CDR3 DNA is TGTGCCAGCAGTTTGTTTGGGGGGTTTCGGGATGGCTACACCTTC.

This clone was recorded a few times. The chain recombines TRBV30 with TRBJ1-2, with TRBD1 matching 10 bases. The CDR3 length is 18 residues. Germline loops: CDR1 GTSNPN, CDR2 SVGIG (reference sequence). The ends lost 2 bases at V and 8 bases at J; junction bases unmatched: 20. CDR3 bases: TGTGCCTGGAGTTACCCCGTTCCAGGGACAGGGGTCCCATGGGGCTACACCTTC. Encoded protein: CAWSYPVPGTGVPWGYTF.

The CDR3 reads CATSITTSGRRGEQFF. The CDR3 DNA follows: TGTGCCACCAGCATAACGACTAGCGGGAGGAGAGGTGAGCAGTTCTTC. V usage is TRBV24-1 and J usage is TRBJ2-1, with 13 positions matching TRBD2. V lost 7 bases and J lost 9; bases outside the gene matches: 11. CDR3 size: 16 residues. Per germline, CDR1 KGHDR and CDR2 SFDVKD.

This chain joins TRBV7-2 and TRBJ2-3; TRBD2 agrees at 8 bases. Germline V gives CDR1 SGHTA, CDR2 FQGNSA. The junction had 9 bases not matched to a gene; V was cut back by 5 bases and J by 2 bases. The CDR3 is 16 amino acids. For the CDR3, the DNA is TGTGCCAGCAGCCCCCGGACTAGCAGACTCACAGATACGCAGTATTTT. Protein: CASSPRTSRLTDTQYF. The complete variable domain, with remaining parts taken from reference TRBV7-2 and TRBJ2-3, reads GAGVSQSPSNKVTEKGKDVELRCDPISGHTALYWYRQSLGQGLEFLIYFQGNSAPDKSGLPSDRFSAERTGGSVSTLTIQRTQQEDSAVYLCASSPRTSRLTDTQYFGPGTRLTVL.

The V and J genes are TRBV6-1 and TRBJ2-6; D might be TRBD2 (6 bases). V gave up 4 bases and J gave up 0 bases, with 13 bases separating them. Germline values: CDR1 MNHNS, CDR2 SASEGT. The CDR3 consists of 17 residues. The DNA for the CDR3 is TGTGCCAGCAGTGGGGGACTTTTTACCTCTGGGGCCAACGTCCTGACTTTC. This encodes CASSGGLFTSGANVLTF.

This clone has only a few counts. This chain uses TRBV6-5 with TRBJ1-5; no firm D call. Germline V lookup: CDR1 MNHEY, CDR2 SVGAGI. V was clipped by 4 bases and J by 0 bases, with 7 bases between them. The CDR3 loop spans 14 amino acids. The CDR3 bases are TGTGCCAGCAGTTCTCAGTATAGCAATCAGCCCCAGCATTTT. Translating it yields CASSSQYSNQPQHF.

The chain recombines TRBV2 with TRBJ2-7; maybe TRBD2 (6 bases). The CDR3 has 14 amino acids. The V gene lost 11 bases and the J gene lost 7 bases, with 24 bases spanning the gap. Germline values: CDR1 SNHLY, CDR2 FYNNEI. The CDR3 nucleotides are TGTGCCTCAGCCCTACGGGGTATTGCGGGGGAGCAGTACTTC. Its translation: CASALRGIAGEQYF.

This clone was seen only a few times. CDR3 sequence reads: CASAKIGAQGAPFF. CDR3 DNA sequence: TGTGCCAGCGCCAAAATTGGGGCCCAGGGGGCACCTTTCTTT. The V call is TRBV25-1, the J call TRBJ1-1, with 8 bases lining up with TRBD1. The V segment lost 8 bases and the J segment 12 bases; nucleotides outside the gene matches: 17. CDR3 length: 14 amino acids. CDR1 is MGHDK and CDR2 is SYGVNS in the germline V gene. The full variable domain, rest sourced from reference TRBV25-1 and TRBJ1-1, is EADIYQTPRYLVIGTGKKITLECSQTMGHDKMYWYQQDPGMELHLIHYSYGVNSTEKGDLSSESTVSRIRTEHFPLTLESARPSHTSQYLCASAKIGAQGAPFFGQGTRLTVV.

The J gene is TRBJ1-5, the V gene TRBV19; D possibly corresponds to TRBD1 (5 bases). Trimming pared 3 bases from V and 4 bases from J, leaving 34 bases between. In germline, CDR1 is LNHDA, CDR2 SQIVND (reference sequence). The CDR3 runs to 22 residues. CDR3 sequence: CASSMVRLRGTGESRGNQPQHF. In DNA form, the CDR3 reads TGTGCCAGTAGTATGGTCCGGTTGCGGGGGACCGGGGAGAGTAGGGGAAATCAGCCCCAGCATTTT.

The CDR3 protein is CASTPRSYNSPLHF. The CDR3 nucleotides read TGTGCCAGCACCCCTCGGTCCTATAATTCACCCCTCCACTTT. This chain uses TRBV27 with TRBJ1-6; D gene uncertain. V dropped 7 bases and J dropped 1 base, with 8 bases sitting between them. The V gene's germline CDR1 is MNHEY and CDR2 SMNVEV (reference sequence). This CDR3 is 14 amino acids long.

The rearrangement joins TRBV27 to TRBJ2-3; 13 bases align to TRBD2. CDR3 length: 16 amino acids. The V gene end was trimmed by 5 bases and the J gene end by 5 bases; junction bases not matched to a gene: 7. In germline, CDR1 is MNHEY, CDR2 SMNVEV (reference sequence). Here the CDR3 reads CASSASWTSGRDTQYF. CDR3 nucleotide sequence: TGTGCCAGCAGTGCCTCTTGGACTAGCGGGAGAGATACGCAGTATTTT.